This entry features one TCR beta chain sequence. The clone's antigen remains unknown. One base away there is no much larger clone; base qualities are not given. The data derive from a study of T cell responses to AZD1222 COVID-19 vaccine (dated by TCRdb to the early 2020s). In terms of the full investigation: AZD1222 recipients given second doses at about 4 weeks or at about 12 weeks were pooled, since spike-specific TCR depth and breadth were not found to differ between the two schedules. A total of more than 230 trial participants underwent TCR sequencing, of whom some 210 received two doses of AZD1222 and approximately 25 received two doses of the MenACWY control vaccine. Trial participants were enrolled by age into 18-55, 56-69 and 70-plus year subgroups, with around 140, 26 and 57 TCR-sequenced participants respectively. Points the paper makes about the study in general: The 56-69-year group was small, and its depth increase did not reach significance, likely because of low power. CD4 TCRs associated with the vaccine covered the entire spike protein, and the dominant responses were in regions 160-218 and 743-854. Reportedly, close to half of the unique spike-specific TCRs recognized epitopes lying outside the regions that are mutated in the B.1.351 and B.1.1.7 variants. Conclusions about previously exposed vaccinees are limited because only a handful of AZD1222 recipients were SARS-CoV-2 seropositive at baseline. After two AZD1222 doses, spike-specific TCR breadth and depth were significantly higher than at day 0 and than in MenACWY recipients. Most participants were white British and females outnumbered males, and the authors suggested that clonal diversity may have been underestimated. Because no day 14 peak-response samples were available, repertoires were characterized only after the peak T cell response.

V loses 0 bases, J loses 3 bases, and the germline ends lie 15 bases apart. The CDR3 runs 18 amino acids, cysteine and phenylalanine included. This entry keeps only the CDR3 DNA: 54 bases, framed from base 1. CDR1 and CDR2, looked up from the germline V gene (reference sequence), are LNHDA and SQIVND. The time point tag for this specimen amounts to: baseline before first vaccination. The vaccinee samples were drawn from two UK trials, COV001 and COV002, one of which was a single-blind randomized controlled phase 2/3 trial testing AZD1222 (ChAdOx1 nCoV-19) in healthy adults. For TCRbeta chain sequencing, PBMC samples were collected from trial participants at day 0 and at day 28 after the second dose. The CDR3 regions of human TCRbeta chains were analyzed by immunosequencing. The original pipeline was this. TCRs in the repertoires were compared against a reference library of SARS-CoV-2-specific TCRs that had been generated with the MIRA antigen-specificity platform. Breadth was defined as the fraction of unique TCRs that were SARS-CoV-2-associated. Depth was defined as the fraction of total T cells that were SARS-CoV-2-associated. Using the MIRA data, each spike-specific TCR was assigned both to the spike region to which the TCR was reactive and to a CD4 or CD8 class. Log10-transformed breadth and depth values were compared by one-way ANOVA with Sidak's multiple comparisons tests. The clones in this table, taken by TCRdb from immuneACCESS, are in-frame only. Not every clone is retained; where verified, under half of the shortfall comes from an unresolved V gene, and the cause of the rest is unknown. Clone size and the V and J calls come from that table; the DNA yielded D and trimming. This sample lists 130,000 to 150,000 clones; roughly 89% were detected once. The top ten constitute roughly 6% of the sample.

This material consisted of peripheral blood, taken on day 0 of AZD1222 vaccination. The sequence was obtained from an adult in good health. The chain was built from TRBV19 and TRBJ2-6, with the D gene call left open. The nucleotide sequence reads as follows: TGTGCCAGTAGTATAGATGCCCCGGTTGGAGATGGGGCCAACGTCCTGACTTTC. Its protein reads: CASSIDAPVGDGANVLTF. Where the CDR3 stops, the reference TRBV19 and TRBJ2-6 genes take over; the full variable domain is DGGITQSPKYLFRKEGQNVTLSCEQNLNHDAMYWYRQDPGQGLRLIYYSQIVNDFQKGDIAEGYSVSREKKESFPLTVTSAQKNPTAFYLCASSIDAPVGDGANVLTFGAGSRLTVL.